These 3 T cell receptor beta chains were all obtained from the same sample, sequenced in a study of blood T cells in healthy people across ages. The second PCR ran about 6 to 11 cycles with a sample-barcoded 5' primer and J-beta primers. MiXCR, run by TCRdb on the 5' RACE reads, gives a single entry per CDR3 protein. The data show about 780,000 distinct CDR3 sequences, around 45% seen once. Material for sequencing was blood. The receptors were gathered from a man aged 80 or over in good health.

V gene TRBV6-2 or TRBV6-3 combines with J gene TRBJ2-7; the match to TRBD2 covers 14 bases. The V gene's germline CDR1 is MNHEY and CDR2 SVGEGT. V lost 5 bases, J lost 5 bases, and 5 bases stayed unmatched. This CDR3 spans 15 amino acids. CDR3 loop: CASSGGLAGVNEQYF. The CDR3 nucleotides read TGTGCCAGCAGTGGGGGACTAGCGGGAGTGAACGAGCAGTACTTC.

J is TRBJ2-5 and V is TRBV7-9, with unresolved D. Trimming stripped 1 base from V and 11 bases from J, with 17 bases between. CDR1 is SEHNR, CDR2 FQNEAQ, per germline (reference sequence). There are 14 residues in the CDR3. Here the CDR3 DNA reads TGTGCCAGCAGCTTAGTGGGGAACTACAATGAGCAGTACTTC. This encodes CASSLVGNYNEQYF.

The V gene is TRBV6-1, the J gene TRBJ2-3; 8 bases agree with TRBD2. The CDR3 spans 15 residues. Germline CDR1 MNHNS, CDR2 SASEGT. The V gene end was trimmed by 5 bases and the J gene end by 2 bases; junction bases not matched to a gene: 6. This chain's CDR3 is CASSHGSGNTDTQYF. For the CDR3, the DNA is TGTGCCAGCAGTCACGGTAGCGGGAACACAGATACGCAGTATTTT.